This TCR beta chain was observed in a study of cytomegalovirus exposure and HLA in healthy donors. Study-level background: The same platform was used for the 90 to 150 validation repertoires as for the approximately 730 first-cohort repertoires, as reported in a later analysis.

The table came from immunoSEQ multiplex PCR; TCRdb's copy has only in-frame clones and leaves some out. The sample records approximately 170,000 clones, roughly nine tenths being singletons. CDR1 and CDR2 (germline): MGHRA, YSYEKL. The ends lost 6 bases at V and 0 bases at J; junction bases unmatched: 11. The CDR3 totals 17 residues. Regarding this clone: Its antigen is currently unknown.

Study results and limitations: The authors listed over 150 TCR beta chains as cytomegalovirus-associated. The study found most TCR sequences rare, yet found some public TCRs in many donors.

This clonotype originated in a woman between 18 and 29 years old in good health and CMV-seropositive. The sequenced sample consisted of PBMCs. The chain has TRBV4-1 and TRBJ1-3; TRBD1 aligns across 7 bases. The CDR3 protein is CASRARTGEVSGNTIYF. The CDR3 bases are TGCGCCAGCAGAGCACGGACAGGCGAAGTCTCTGGAAACACCATATATTTT.